These 30 T cell receptor beta chains were all obtained from the same sample, sequenced in a study of blood T cell repertoires in COVID-19. TCRdb's copy holds only in-frame clones and misses some; the assay was immunoSEQ multiplex PCR. Of 350,000 or so clones in the sample, over 85% are singletons; the top ten hold about 3.9%. Source material: peripheral blood. The receptors originated from an older woman with COVID-19, enrolled during active disease.

This rearrangement joins TRBV28 to TRBJ2-7; 8 bases agree with TRBD2. With V trimmed by 5 bases and J by 3 bases, 9 bases remained unmatched. This CDR3 has 15 residues. Germline CDR1 is MDHEN and CDR2 is SYDVKM. The CDR3 protein is CASSPQVAGFYEQYF. CDR3 DNA sequence: TGTGCCAGCAGTCCCCAGGTAGCGGGGTTCTACGAGCAGTACTTC.

This sequence joins TRBV7-3 and TRBJ2-1, with D possibly being TRBD2 (5 bases). The V gene's germline CDR1 is SGHTA and CDR2 FQGTGA. The V end was cut by 4 bases, the J end by 2 bases, with 12 bases between. The CDR3 length is 15 residues. CDR3: CASSYQRGTYNEQFF. The CDR3 DNA reads as TGTGCCAGCAGCTATCAACGAGGGACCTACAATGAGCAGTTCTTC. Complete variable domain (other parts from reference TRBV7-3 and TRBJ2-1): GAGVSQTPSNKVTEKGKYVELRCDPISGHTALYWYRQSLGQGPEFLIYFQGTGAADDSGLPNDRFFAVRPEGSVSTLKIQRTERGDSAVYLCASSYQRGTYNEQFFGPGTRLTVL.

This chain joins TRBV2 and TRBJ2-3; TRBD2 matches at 7 bases. The CDR3 has 14 amino acids. V was clipped by 7 bases and J by 6 bases; unmatched bases: 10. Germline V lookup: CDR1 SNHLY, CDR2 FYNNEI. CDR3 protein: CASTSSGVSDTQYF. Written as DNA, the CDR3 is TGTGCCAGCACTTCGAGCGGGGTCTCGGATACGCAGTATTTT.

This chain links TRBV30 with TRBJ2-7; 11 bases are a match to TRBD2. Germline V CDR1 and CDR2: GTSNPN, SVGIG (reference sequence). CDR3 size: 14 residues. The junction had 11 bases not matched to a gene; V was cut back by 8 bases and J by 5 bases. The CDR3 loop is CAGTLAGGQDEQYF. The CDR3 DNA is TGTGCCGGAACTTTAGCGGGGGGGCAGGACGAGCAGTACTTC. The complete variable domain, with remaining parts taken from reference TRBV30 and TRBJ2-7, reads SQTIHQWPATLVQPVGSPLSLECTVEGTSNPNLYWYRQAAGRGLQLLFYSVGIGQISSEVPQNLSASRPQDRQFILSSKKLLLSDSGFYLCAGTLAGGQDEQYFGPGTRLTVT.

This clone was counted once. The chain joins TRBV5-1 to TRBJ2-1, with D perhaps matching TRBD1 (6 bases). CDR1 and CDR2 from the germline V gene are SGHRS and YFSETQ. The CDR3 consists of 14 residues. Trimming stripped 3 bases from V and 2 bases from J, with 9 bases between. This CDR3 reads CASSSGTTYNEQFF. In nucleotides, the CDR3 is TGCGCCAGCAGCTCCGGGACAACCTACAATGAGCAGTTCTTC. Full variable domain (outside the CDR3, taken from reference TRBV5-1 and TRBJ2-1): KAGVTQTPRYLIKTRGQQVTLSCSPISGHRSVSWYQQTPGQGLQFLFEYFSETQRNKGNFPGRFSGRQFSNSRSEMNVSTLELGDSALYLCASSSGTTYNEQFFGPGTRLTVL.

The gene calls are TRBV4-1 and TRBJ2-2; D unresolved. This CDR3 has 14 amino acids. Germline-derived CDR1 and CDR2 are MGHRA and YSYEKL. Trimming took 5 bases from V and 1 from J, leaving 8 bases between them. CDR3 sequence reads: CASSRQQNTGELFF. CDR3 in DNA: TGCGCCAGCAGCAGACAACAGAACACCGGGGAGCTGTTTTTT.

This clone has ten or more counts. The chain recombines TRBV9 with TRBJ2-3; D uncertain. V was clipped by 4 bases and J by 2 bases, with 5 bases between them. There are 12 residues in the CDR3. The V gene's germline CDR1 is SGDLS and CDR2 YYNGEE. The CDR3 region is CASSTFTDTQYF. The CDR3 DNA sequence: TGTGCCAGCAGCACATTCACAGATACGCAGTATTTT.

The genes are TRBV27 and TRBJ1-2, with TRBD1 matching 8 bases. The trim removed 5 bases at V and 0 bases at J, leaving 5 bases unmatched. The length of the CDR3 is 15 residues. Germline values: CDR1 MNHEY, CDR2 SMNVEV (reference sequence). CDR3 in amino acids: CASSPRTGSNYGYTF. The CDR3 DNA follows: TGTGCCAGCAGTCCGAGGACAGGGTCTAACTATGGCTACACCTTC.

J is TRBJ2-7 and V is TRBV7-9; tentative D call: TRBD1 (5 bases). Germline V gene lookup returns CDR1 SEHNR and CDR2 FQNEAQ (reference sequence). CDR3 size: 13 residues. Trimming removed 5 bases at V and 1 base at J, with 9 bases between. DNA for the CDR3: TGTGCCAGCAGCCCGACAGCTTCCTACGAGCAGTACTTC. Translating it yields CASSPTASYEQYF.

Concerning this clone: This same CDR3 is encoded by further DNA sequences in the sample. The chain couples TRBV19 to TRBJ2-7; 7 bases fit TRBD2. CDR3 size: 14 residues. V lost 8 bases, J lost 0 bases, and 7 bases stayed unmatched. The germline gives CDR1 LNHDA, CDR2 SQIVND (reference sequence). The CDR3 here is CASSPGGSSYEQYF. The CDR3, as DNA: TGTGCCAGTTCGCCGGGGGGTAGCTCCTACGAGCAGTACTTC.

The chain couples TRBV28 to TRBJ2-3, with 8 positions matching TRBD2. The V and J ends lost 6 bases and 0 bases, in that order; junction bases with no gene match: 8. Germline V CDR1 and CDR2: MDHEN, SYDVKM. The length of the CDR3 is 16 residues. Here the CDR3 reads CASSQSRGASTDTQYF. For the CDR3, the DNA is TGTGCCAGCAGCCAGTCGCGGGGGGCTAGCACAGATACGCAGTATTTT.

This chain uses TRBV28 with TRBJ1-2, with 8 positions matching TRBD1. The CDR3 spans 17 residues. The germline gives CDR1 MDHEN, CDR2 SYDVKM. V was clipped by 6 bases and J by 3 bases; unmatched bases: 15. The CDR3 region is CASSSNPRDRRHYGYTF. The CDR3 coding sequence is TGTGCCAGCAGCTCAAACCCCCGGGACAGGCGACACTATGGCTACACCTTC.

The CDR3, as DNA: TGCGCCAGCAGTGGGACAGGCGGCGGCTACACCTTC. Its translation is CASSGTGGGYTF. The chain joins TRBV10-2 to TRBJ1-2, with TRBD1 identical over 7 bases. Germline CDR1 WSHSY, CDR2 SAAADI. The CDR3 is made up of 12 amino acids. J lost 8 bases, V lost 4 bases, and 4 bases had no gene match.

The sample holds one count of this clone. This chain connects TRBV27 to TRBJ2-7; a weak D match, TRBD1 (6 bases). The germline CDR1 and CDR2 sequences are MNHEY and SMNVEV (reference sequence). Trimming shortened V by 10 bases and J by 0 bases, and 22 bases separated the two germline ends. CDR3 size: 16 residues. CDR3 protein: CAKLRQDPQLSYEQYF. The CDR3 DNA reads as TGTGCCAAACTACGACAGGACCCCCAGCTCTCCTACGAGCAGTACTTC.

The chain is built from TRBV5-1 and TRBJ2-1; weak D call: TRBD1 (6 bases). Germline values: CDR1 SGHRS, CDR2 YFSETQ. The CDR3 has 14 amino acids. Trimming left V 5 bases short and J 1 base short, with 10 bases between. CDR3 bases: TGCGCCAGCAGAAGCACAGGGTCCTACAATGAGCAGTTCTTC. Translating it yields CASRSTGSYNEQFF.

This clone was observed once. The V and J genes are TRBV29-1 and TRBJ2-2; D unclear. Trimming left V 4 bases short and J 2 bases short, with 5 bases between. Looked up from germline, CDR1 is SQVTM and CDR2 is ANQGSEA. The CDR3 length is 12 residues. This chain's CDR3 is CSVVVNTGELFF. The CDR3 region has the DNA TGCAGCGTTGTAGTTAACACCGGGGAGCTGTTTTTT.

The chain carries TRBV3-1 (or the pseudogene TRBV3-2) and TRBJ2-6; 7 bases are shared with TRBD1. CDR3 size: 20 residues. Trimming took 1 base from V and 4 from J; bases not matched to a gene: 16. From germline, CDR1 is LGHDT and CDR2 YNNKEL (reference sequence). The CDR3 bases are TGTGCCAGCAGCCAAGTAAGTCCCGGGACAGTCATGGCCGGGGCCAACGTCCTGACTTTC. Protein: CASSQVSPGTVMAGANVLTF.

A single count supports this clone. The chain couples TRBV6-5 to TRBJ1-3; 7 bases map to TRBD1. Germline V lookup: CDR1 MNHEY, CDR2 SVGAGI. The CDR3 extends over 15 amino acids. J gave up 3 bases and V 5 bases, and 7 bases lay outside the gene matches. CDR3 region: CASSMTGIFGNTIYF. In DNA form, the CDR3 reads TGTGCCAGCAGTATGACAGGGATTTTTGGAAACACCATATATTTT.

A single count supports this clone. This chain links TRBV9 with TRBJ2-2, with 11 bases lining up with TRBD2. Looked up from germline, CDR1 is SGDLS and CDR2 is YYNGEE. V gave up 4 bases and J gave up 7 bases; unmatched junction bases: 6. CDR3 length: 15 amino acids. The CDR3 loop reads CASSPRLAGFGELFF. CDR3 sequence (DNA): TGTGCCAGCAGCCCCCGACTAGCGGGGTTCGGGGAGCTGTTTTTT. The full variable domain, in which reference TRBV9 and TRBJ2-2 provide the parts outside the CDR3, is DSGVTQTPKHLITATGQRVTLRCSPRSGDLSVYWYQQSLDQGLQFLIQYYNGEERAKGNILERFSAQQFPDLHSELNLSSLELGDSALYFCASSPRLAGFGELFFGEGSRLTVL.

The chain links TRBV11-3 to TRBJ1-4; TRBD1 agrees at 9 bases. Germline V gene lookup returns CDR1 SGHNT and CDR2 YENEEA. The CDR3 is 16 amino acids. Losses at the gene ends were 1 base for V and 4 bases for J; bases not matched to a gene: 4. CDR3 protein: CASSLARTGDNEKLFF. The CDR3 region has the DNA TGTGCCAGCAGCTTAGCTCGGACAGGGGATAATGAAAAACTGTTTTTT.

The V call is TRBV6-5, the J call TRBJ2-7, with D unresolved. With 7 bases removed from V and 0 bases from J, the gap between germline ends came to 7 bases. The V gene's germline CDR1 is MNHEY and CDR2 SVGAGI. This CDR3 comprises 12 residues. In nucleotides, the CDR3 is TGTGCCAGCACCAGCGCCTCCTACGAGCAGTACTTC. Its protein is CASTSASYEQYF.

V usage is TRBV11-2 and J usage is TRBJ1-1, with D possibly matching TRBD1 (6 bases). Germline V gene sequence: CDR1 SGHAT, CDR2 FQNNGV. CDR3 length equals 15 residues. V lost 2 bases and J 6 bases, leaving 16 bases between the germline ends. DNA of the CDR3: TGTGCCAGCAGCTTACTGGGGGCCGGAAAGTCTGAAGCTTTCTTT. The encoded protein is CASSLLGAGKSEAFF.

The genes are TRBV30 and TRBJ2-3, with no clear D. Germline V gives CDR1 GTSNPN, CDR2 SVGIG (reference sequence). CDR3 length equals 13 residues. Trimming pared 2 bases from V and 2 bases from J, leaving 8 bases between. CDR3: CAWSTPPTDTQYF. DNA for the CDR3: TGTGCCTGGAGTACTCCCCCCACAGATACGCAGTATTTT.

This chain uses TRBV6-1 with TRBJ2-3; 13 bases match TRBD2. Germline CDR1 and CDR2: MNHNS and SASEGT. V gave up 7 bases and J gave up 3 bases; unmatched junction bases: 10. CDR3 length: 17 residues. The CDR3 region has the DNA TGTGCCAGCACTGAGGGACTAGCGGGGCCCCTAACAGATACGCAGTATTTT. This codes for CASTEGLAGPLTDTQYF.

The rearrangement uses TRBV3-1 (or the pseudogene TRBV3-2) and TRBJ1-2; TRBD1 is a possible D gene (6 bases). Trimming removed 2 bases from V and 1 base from J, with 8 bases in between. Germline V lookup: CDR1 LGHDT, CDR2 YNNKEL (reference sequence). CDR3 size: 14 residues. The CDR3, as DNA: TGTGCCAGCAGCCAAACAGGGAGTAACTATGGCTACACCTTC. Translating it yields CASSQTGSNYGYTF.

The J gene is TRBJ2-5, the V gene TRBV7-8; 10 bases align to TRBD1. V gave up 4 bases and J gave up 5 bases; unmatched junction bases: 4. The germline V gene encodes CDR1 SGHVS and CDR2 FQNEAQ. This CDR3 is 14 amino acids long. The CDR3 nucleotides read TGTGCCAGCAGCTCTAGGACAGGGGGGGAGACCCAGTACTTC. Protein sequence: CASSSRTGGETQYF.

The rearrangement uses TRBV19 and TRBJ2-7; tentatively, D is TRBD1 (5 bases). CDR1 and CDR2 from the germline V gene are LNHDA and SQIVND (reference sequence). V shed 1 base and J shed 1 base, with 11 bases lying between them. CDR3 length equals 15 residues. As DNA, the CDR3 is TGTGCCAGTAGTATAGTCAGGGCGGCATCCTACGAGCAGTACTTC. Translation gives CASSIVRAASYEQYF.

The chain employs TRBV7-9 and TRBJ1-1, with TRBD1 identical over 9 bases. Per germline, CDR1 SEHNR and CDR2 FQNEAQ (reference sequence). The CDR3 contains 14 residues. Trimming at V came to 4 bases and at J to 5 bases, leaving 5 bases not matched to a gene. The CDR3 nucleotides read TGTGCCAGCAGCTGGGGACAGGGAGAAACTGAAGCTTTCTTT. The encoded protein is CASSWGQGETEAFF.

The gene calls are TRBV3-1 (or the pseudogene TRBV3-2) and TRBJ1-3, with 7 positions matching TRBD1. V trimming: 5 bases; J trimming: 2 bases; junction bases outside the gene matches: 3. There are 14 residues in the CDR3. Germline V gene data show CDR1 as LGHDT and CDR2 as YNNKEL (reference sequence). Written as DNA, the CDR3 is TGTGCCAGCAGCAACAGGGGAGCTGGAAACACCATATATTTT. Translating it yields CASSNRGAGNTIYF.

This chain uses TRBV5-4 with TRBJ2-5; 9 bases line up with TRBD2. This CDR3 contains 18 residues. Looked up from germline, CDR1 is SGHNT and CDR2 is YYREEE (reference sequence). The V segment lost 1 base and the J segment 2 bases; nucleotides outside the gene matches: 12. The CDR3 DNA sequence: TGTGCCAGCAGCTTGCGGGTCGGTAGCGGGGGTTTGCAAGAGACCCAGTACTTC. Encoded protein: CASSLRVGSGGLQETQYF. Filled out from reference TRBV5-4 and TRBJ2-5, the complete variable domain reads ETGVTQSPTHLIKTRGQQVTLRCSSQSGHNTVSWYQQALGQGPQFIFQYYREEENGRGNFPPRFSGLQFPNYSSELNVNALELDDSALYLCASSLRVGSGGLQETQYFGPGTRLLVL.